This T cell receptor (beta chain) was identified during a study of regulatory T cells in long-lasting Graves disease. The wider study: Prior antithyroid drug treatment in newly diagnosed Graves' patients lasted under 3 months.

The time point denotes: newly diagnosed GD, antithyroid drugs for less than 3 months. The TCR library used RNA extracted from PBMCs. Through Arm-PCR of CDR3 regions and iRepertoire HTBI primers, TCR beta libraries were built. TCRdb called the multiplex PCR reads again in MiXCR, with one record for every CDR3 protein. This sample yields 510,000 or so distinct CDR3 sequences, of which about 12% are seen a single time; 8.9% belongs to the top ten. The CDR3 runs to 14 residues. Per the germline V gene, CDR1 is MNHEY and CDR2 is SVGEGT. Trimming took 7 bases from V and 8 from J; bases not matched to a gene: 7. These data were likewise used in another study, on T cells in Graves' hyperthyroidism and ophthalmopathy. That report notes: First-round RT-PCR targeting the TCR CDR3 was performed with the HTBI primer set.

The chain joins TRBV6-2 or TRBV6-3 to TRBJ1-4; 10 bases are a match to TRBD1. This receptor was identified in a woman in her twenties or thirties with Graves disease. The specimen was peripheral blood mononuclear cells (PBMCs), collected at new diagnosis, from a patient treated with antithyroid drugs. CDR3 in amino acids: CASKTGGVREKLFF. The CDR3 nucleotides are TGTGCCAGCAAGACAGGGGGCGTACGGGAAAAACTGTTTTTT.